This T cell receptor beta chain was captured in a study of T cell responses to AZD1222 COVID-19 vaccine. Study-wide results and limits: Spike was spanned by vaccine-associated CD4 TCRs, with dominance at 160-218 and 743-854. Reportedly, nearly half the spike-specific TCRs target unmutated variant regions. Clonal diversity may have been underestimated, and the donors were mostly white British, with more females than males.

Regarding this clone: Antigen: not known.

Trimming left V 7 bases short and J 2 bases short, with 17 bases between. CDR1 is MNHEY and CDR2 is SVGAGI in the germline V gene. This CDR3 region has 15 residues. The protocol was immunoSEQ multiplex PCR, while the TCRdb copy is restricted to in-frame clones and leaves out a portion. The sample has fewer than 130,000 clones; 81% are singletons. The chain uses TRBV6-5 and TRBJ2-5, with D perhaps matching TRBD2 (5 bases). The receptor was derived from an adult in good health. Sequenced here: peripheral blood, sampled on day 0 of AZD1222 vaccination. CDR3 coding DNA: TGTGCCAGCACCTTGGGAGTACAAGGGCAAGAGACCCAGTACTTC. Its translation is CASTLGVQGQETQYF.